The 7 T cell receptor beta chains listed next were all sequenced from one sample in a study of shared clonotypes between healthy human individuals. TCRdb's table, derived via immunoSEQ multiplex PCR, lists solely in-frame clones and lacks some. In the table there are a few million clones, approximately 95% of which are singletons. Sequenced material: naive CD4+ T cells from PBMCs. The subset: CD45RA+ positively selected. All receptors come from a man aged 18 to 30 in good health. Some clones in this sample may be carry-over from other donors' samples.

The CDR3 bases are TGTGCCAGCAGCGCACTTAGCGGGAGCTCCTACAATGAGCAGTTCTTC. Its protein product is CASSALSGSSYNEQFF. The rearrangement links TRBV5-6 to TRBJ2-1, with 9 bases identical to TRBD2. The CDR3 extends over 16 amino acids. Trimming took 4 bases from V and 0 from J; bases not matched to a gene: 5. Germline V gene sequence: CDR1 SGHDT, CDR2 YYEEEE.

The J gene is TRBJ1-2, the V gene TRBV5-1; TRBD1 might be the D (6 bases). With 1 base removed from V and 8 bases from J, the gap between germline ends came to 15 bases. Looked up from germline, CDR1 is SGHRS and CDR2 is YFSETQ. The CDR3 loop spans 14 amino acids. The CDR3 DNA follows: TGCGCCAGCAGCTTGACGGACAGCCCGATCGGCTACACCTTC. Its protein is CASSLTDSPIGYTF.

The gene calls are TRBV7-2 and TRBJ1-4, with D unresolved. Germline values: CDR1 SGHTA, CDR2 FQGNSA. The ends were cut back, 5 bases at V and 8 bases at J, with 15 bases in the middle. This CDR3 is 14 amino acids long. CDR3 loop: CASSVLGSSEKLFF. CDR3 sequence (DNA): TGTGCCAGCAGCGTTTTGGGGAGCAGCGAAAAACTGTTTTTT.

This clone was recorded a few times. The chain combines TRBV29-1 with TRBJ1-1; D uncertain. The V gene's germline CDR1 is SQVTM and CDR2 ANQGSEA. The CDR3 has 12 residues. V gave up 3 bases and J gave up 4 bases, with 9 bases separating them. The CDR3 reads CSVEGQTTEAFF. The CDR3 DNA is TGCAGCGTTGAGGGCCAGACCACTGAAGCTTTCTTT.

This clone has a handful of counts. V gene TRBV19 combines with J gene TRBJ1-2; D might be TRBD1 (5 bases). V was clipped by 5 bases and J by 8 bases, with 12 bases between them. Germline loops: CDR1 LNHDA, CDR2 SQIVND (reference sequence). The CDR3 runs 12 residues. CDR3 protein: CASSLRDFGYTF. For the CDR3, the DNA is TGTGCCAGTAGTCTCAGGGATTTCGGCTACACCTTC.

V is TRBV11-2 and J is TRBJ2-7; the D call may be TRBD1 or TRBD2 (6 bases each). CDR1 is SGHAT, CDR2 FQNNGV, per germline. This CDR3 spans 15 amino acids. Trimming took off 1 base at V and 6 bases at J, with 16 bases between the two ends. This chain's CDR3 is CASSLAPSKGGEQYF. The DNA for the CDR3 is TGTGCCAGCAGCTTAGCCCCCAGCAAGGGGGGCGAGCAGTACTTC.

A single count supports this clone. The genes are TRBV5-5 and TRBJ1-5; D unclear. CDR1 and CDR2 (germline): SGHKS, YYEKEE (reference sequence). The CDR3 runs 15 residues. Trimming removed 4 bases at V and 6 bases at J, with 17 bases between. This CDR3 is CASSEGPGASQPQHF. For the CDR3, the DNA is TGTGCCAGCAGCGAAGGCCCAGGAGCCAGTCAGCCCCAGCATTTT.